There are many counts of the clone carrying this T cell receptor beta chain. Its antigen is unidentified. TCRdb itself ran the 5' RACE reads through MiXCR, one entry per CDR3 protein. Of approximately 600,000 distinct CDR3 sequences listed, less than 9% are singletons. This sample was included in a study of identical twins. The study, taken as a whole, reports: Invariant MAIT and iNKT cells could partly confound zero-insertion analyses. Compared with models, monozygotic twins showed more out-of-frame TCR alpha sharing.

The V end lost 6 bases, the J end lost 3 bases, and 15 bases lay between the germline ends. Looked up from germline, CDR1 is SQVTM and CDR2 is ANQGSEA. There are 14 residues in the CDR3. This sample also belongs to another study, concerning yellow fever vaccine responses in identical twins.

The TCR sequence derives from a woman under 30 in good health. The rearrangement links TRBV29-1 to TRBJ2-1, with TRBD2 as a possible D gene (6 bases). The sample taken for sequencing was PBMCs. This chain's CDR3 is CSVNLSGLYNEQFF. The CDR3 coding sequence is TGCAGCGTAAACCTTAGCGGTCTCTACAATGAGCAGTTCTTC.